This TCR beta chain was captured in a study of human T cells and chemical hapten exposure. Using its own MiXCR run on the RACE reads, TCRdb lists one record per CDR3 protein. The sample holds 65,000 or so distinct CDR3 sequences; approximately 6.2% are singletons and the top ten take under 4.5%. The CDR3 has 13 residues. Germline CDR1 reads DFQATT; CDR2 reads SNEGSKA (reference sequence). The V segment lost 6 bases and the J segment 5 bases; nucleotides outside the gene matches: 9. The time point here: healthy volunteer bleed at 6 weeks. The authors' total RNA extraction used unfractionated whole blood. This clonotype was detected a few times.

The sequence derives from a female donor in good health. Some clones in this sample may be carry-over from other donors' samples. Sequenced material: whole blood. The chain joins TRBV20-1 to TRBJ2-7; TRBD2 matches at 8 bases. The CDR3 reads CSAKSGTRDEQYF. CDR3 DNA sequence: TGCAGTGCAAAATCCGGGACTAGGGACGAGCAGTACTTC.